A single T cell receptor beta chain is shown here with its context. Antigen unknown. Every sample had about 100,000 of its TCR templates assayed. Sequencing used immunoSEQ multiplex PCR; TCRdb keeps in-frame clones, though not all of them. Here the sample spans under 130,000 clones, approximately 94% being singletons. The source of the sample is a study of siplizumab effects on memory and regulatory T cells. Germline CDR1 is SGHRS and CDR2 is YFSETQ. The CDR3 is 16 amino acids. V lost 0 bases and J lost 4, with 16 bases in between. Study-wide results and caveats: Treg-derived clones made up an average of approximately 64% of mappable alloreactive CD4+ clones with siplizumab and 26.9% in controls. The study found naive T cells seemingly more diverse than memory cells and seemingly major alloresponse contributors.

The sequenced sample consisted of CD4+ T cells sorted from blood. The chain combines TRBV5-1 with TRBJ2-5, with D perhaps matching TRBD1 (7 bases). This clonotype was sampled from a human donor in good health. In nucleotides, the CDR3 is TGCGCCAGCAGCTTGGTTGCAGGGGGGACGGGAGAGACCCAGTACTTC. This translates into CASSLVAGGTGETQYF.